A single sample is the source of the 14 T cell receptor beta chains below, sequenced in a study of beta chain features in type 1 diabetes. Sequencing targeted expressed TCRB transcripts, as all isolated RNA had been reverse transcribed. Here immunoSEQ multiplex PCR was the method, and the copy in TCRdb shows in-frame clones only, minus some. The profile covers about 180,000 clones, with about an eighth appearing a single time and about 0.59% taken by the ten largest. What was sequenced was central memory CD4+ T cells from blood. All receptors derive from a woman between 18 and 30 years old in good health.

The rearrangement uses TRBV25-1 and TRBJ1-5; D is possibly TRBD1 (5 bases). The CDR3 runs to 16 residues. V was pared by 3 bases and J by 0 bases, with 12 bases between. Germline CDR1 is MGHDK and CDR2 is SYGVNS. The CDR3 spells CASSDSDSYSNQPQHF. CDR3 coding DNA: TGTGCCAGCAGTGATTCTGACAGTTATAGCAATCAGCCCCAGCATTTT.

V gene TRBV29-1 combines with J gene TRBJ1-2; 11 bases are a match to TRBD1. The CDR3 is 14 amino acids. Germline V gene data show CDR1 as SQVTM and CDR2 as ANQGSEA. Trimming took 4 bases from V and 3 from J; bases not matched to a gene: 4. CDR3 sequence reads: CSVGRDRGDYGYTF. CDR3 coding DNA: TGCAGCGTTGGACGGGACAGGGGGGACTATGGCTACACCTTC.

V usage is TRBV27 and J usage is TRBJ1-1, with 8 bases lining up with TRBD1. CDR3 length: 14 amino acids. Germline V CDR1 and CDR2: MNHEY, SMNVEV (reference sequence). The V gene end was trimmed by 6 bases and the J gene end by 2 bases; junction bases not matched to a gene: 5. The CDR3 region is CASSSGQGNTEAFF. The CDR3 nucleotides read TGTGCCAGCAGCAGCGGACAGGGAAACACTGAAGCTTTCTTT.

A remark on this clone: Other DNA sequences in the sample encode the same CDR3. The chain employs TRBV7-2 and TRBJ1-5; D is undetermined. V shed 5 bases and J shed 2 bases, with 10 bases lying between them. This CDR3 spans 14 amino acids. CDR1 is SGHTA, CDR2 FQGNSA, per germline. As DNA, the CDR3 is TGTGCCAGCAGCCCAGGAGGAGGCAATCAGCCCCAGCATTTT. Its translation is CASSPGGGNQPQHF.

The rearrangement uses TRBV4-1 and TRBJ2-1, with 13 bases aligning to TRBD2. V lost 1 base and J lost 6; bases outside the gene matches: 9. The CDR3 runs to 18 residues. Germline values: CDR1 MGHRA, CDR2 YSYEKL. The CDR3 sequence: CASSQVDMGLAGINEQFF. The CDR3, as DNA: TGCGCCAGCAGCCAAGTGGATATGGGACTAGCGGGAATCAATGAGCAGTTCTTC.

V and J are TRBV27 and TRBJ1-2; D uncertain. In germline, CDR1 is MNHEY, CDR2 SMNVEV (reference sequence). The CDR3 length is 14 residues. V shed 2 bases and J shed 6 bases, with 13 bases lying between them. CDR3 region: CASSLGRPVNGYTF. The CDR3 region has the DNA TGTGCCAGCAGTTTAGGCAGGCCGGTAAATGGCTACACCTTC.

The gene calls are TRBV18 and TRBJ2-7; TRBD2 matches at 10 bases. Trimming at V came to 3 bases and at J to 5 bases, leaving 7 bases not matched to a gene. The CDR3 is 15 amino acids. Germline CDR1 reads KGHSH; CDR2 reads LQKENI. This chain's CDR3 is CASSPPVSGRHEQYF. The CDR3 nucleotides read TGTGCCAGCTCACCCCCGGTTAGCGGGAGGCACGAGCAGTACTTC.

This clone has at least ten counts. The CDR3 region is CSAALTSVEQFF. The CDR3 DNA follows: TGCAGCGCTGCCCTGACTAGCGTTGAGCAGTTCTTC. This chain uses TRBV29-1 with TRBJ2-1; 8 bases agree with TRBD2. CDR3 length: 12 residues. Germline loops: CDR1 SQVTM, CDR2 ANQGSEA. The V gene end was trimmed by 7 bases and the J gene end by 9 bases; junction bases not matched to a gene: 8.

This clone was seen more than once but under ten times. This rearrangement joins TRBV4-3 to TRBJ2-5, with D hard to call. The CDR3 runs 15 residues. Trimming removed 0 bases from V and 5 bases from J, with 13 bases in between. Germline V gene lookup returns CDR1 LGHNA and CDR2 YSLEER. The CDR3: CASSQDFHSRETQYF. Written as DNA, the CDR3 is TGCGCCAGCAGCCAAGATTTCCACTCTAGGGAGACCCAGTACTTC.

Concerning this clone itself: The DNA is left out, because the CDR3 cannot be placed on it with certainty; the CDR3 is given as TCRdb lists it. The CDR3 sequence: CASSLRDRYFGAFF. The chain combines TRBV7-9 with TRBJ1-1; the table gives TRBD1 as D, unverified against the DNA. Germline V lookup: CDR1 SEHNR, CDR2 FQNEAQ (reference sequence). The CDR3 numbers 14 amino acids, ends counted.

This clone was detected a few times. The V gene is TRBV7-8, the J gene TRBJ2-2, with a tentative D call TRBD1 (5 bases). Trimming cost V 5 bases and J 3 bases, with 16 bases left between them. Germline CDR1 SGHVS, CDR2 FQNEAQ. The CDR3 covers 16 residues. CDR3 residues: CASSPKGPGYTGELFF. The CDR3 DNA reads TGTGCCAGCAGCCCTAAGGGGCCGGGCTACACCGGGGAGCTGTTTTTT.

This clone was counted a few times. V gene TRBV27 combines with J gene TRBJ2-1; 8 bases fit TRBD1. After removal of 2 bases from V and 2 bases from J, the junction contained 2 bases not matched to a gene. Germline V CDR1 and CDR2: MNHEY, SMNVEV (reference sequence). The CDR3 sequence is 15 residues long. The CDR3 reads CASSLQGATYNEQFF. The CDR3 nucleotides are TGTGCCAGCAGTTTACAGGGGGCAACCTACAATGAGCAGTTCTTC.

This clone appeared a few times. The chain has TRBV5-1 and TRBJ2-2, with D perhaps TRBD1 (5 bases). This CDR3 contains 17 residues. Trimming stripped 2 bases from V and 0 bases from J, with 14 bases between. Germline CDR1 and CDR2: SGHRS and YFSETQ. CDR3 amino acids: CASSFATGSPNTGELFF. CDR3 bases: TGCGCCAGCAGCTTTGCCACAGGTTCCCCGAACACCGGGGAGCTGTTTTTT.

The chain has TRBV6-5 and TRBJ1-2; D may be TRBD1 (5 bases). Trimming cost V 8 bases and J 1 base, with 11 bases left between them. The germline V gene has CDR1 MNHEY and CDR2 SVGAGI. The CDR3 loop spans 13 amino acids. The CDR3 loop is CASSRAGNYGYTF. CDR3 DNA: TGTGCCAGCTCCAGGGCTGGTAACTATGGCTACACCTTC.